The clone carrying this T cell receptor beta chain has a single count. The sample originates from a study of T cell changes during pregnancy in multiple sclerosis. The CDR3 is 15 residues long. Losses at the gene ends were 5 bases for V and 7 bases for J; bases not matched to a gene: 9. CDR1 and CDR2 from the germline V gene are LNHDA and SQIVND (reference sequence). This table comes from immunoSEQ multiplex PCR, and its TCRdb copy is limited to in-frame clones, with some not included. The profile shows around 29,000 clones, around 89% of them singletons. Source: CD4+ T cells from peripheral blood mononuclear cells, taken in the first trimester of pregnancy. The chain has TRBV19 and TRBJ1-4; 8 nucleotides agree with TRBD1. The TCR sequence derives from a female donor in good health, enrolled as a control in a pregnancy study. The CDR3 DNA sequence: TGTGCCAGTAGTCAATCAGGACAGGGAGGTGAAAAACTGTTTTTT. Translated: CASSQSGQGGEKLFF.